The source of this T cell receptor (beta chain) is a study of shared clonotypes between healthy human individuals. Overall study results and limits: Generally, naive subsets (rather than memory subsets) showed larger estimated richness. Non-shared clonotypes showed lower generation probabilities than clonotypes common to all four donors.

The CDR3 spans 15 residues. V lost 5 bases, J lost 0 bases, and 6 bases stayed unmatched. Looked up from germline, CDR1 is SNHLY and CDR2 is FYNNEI. Measured with immunoSEQ multiplex PCR; TCRdb has only the in-frame clones, and not every one. The sample lists around 620,000 clones; 85% to 95% were seen once. Regarding this clone: No antigen is known for it.

CD8 cells classed as naive were CD45RO-negative and positively selected for CCR7, excluding terminally differentiated effector memory CD45RA+ cells. Each of the donors was a healthy adult who was HIV-negative and had not had a recent acute infection or vaccination. Sequencing was done on a sample of naive CD8+ T cells sorted from blood. The chain employs TRBV2 and TRBJ2-7, with 8 bases lining up with TRBD2. This clonotype originated in a woman aged 25 to 39 in good health. CDR3 in DNA: TGTGCCAGCAGTCCAATAACTAGCGGCTCCTACGAGCAGTACTTC. It codes for CASSPITSGSYEQYF.